This T cell receptor (beta chain) came from a study of Ad26.COV2.S vaccination and SARS-CoV-2 variants. Overall study: Enrolled in COV1001, the donor was in the Ad26.COV2.S trial arm, which received the vaccine. Donor got 5x10^10 or 1x10^11 viral particles of Ad26.COV2.S.

The length of the CDR3 is 15 residues. The V gene end was trimmed by 5 bases and the J gene end by 0 bases; junction bases not matched to a gene: 5. Germline V lookup: CDR1 MNHEY, CDR2 SVGAGI. Study-wide findings and caveats: Spike-specific responses of CD8+ and CD4+ T cells were reported to display substantial breadth after vaccination. Vaccine recipients surpassed placebo recipients in spike-specific TCR breadth.

About this clone: Its cognate antigen is unknown.

Profiled with immunoSEQ multiplex PCR; TCRdb holds only in-frame clones, not every one. The table has 350,000 to 600,000 clones, about 88% seen once; the top ten hold 1.7%. Treatment denoted: around 19 received Ad26.COV2.S at low or high dose, single or two shots; 5 received placebo; per-sample allocation not given. Sampling was performed 63 days after the first vaccine or placebo injection. Material: peripheral blood, obtained in a trial of Ad26.COV2.S vaccine versus placebo. The rearrangement uses TRBV6-5 and TRBJ1-2; 8 bases map to TRBD1. This sequence was found in a person aged 18 to 65 who received the Ad26.COV2.S COVID-19 vaccine or a placebo. CDR3 region: CASSHLTGANYGYTF. The DNA of the CDR3 is TGTGCCAGCAGTCACCTGACAGGGGCTAACTATGGCTACACCTTC.